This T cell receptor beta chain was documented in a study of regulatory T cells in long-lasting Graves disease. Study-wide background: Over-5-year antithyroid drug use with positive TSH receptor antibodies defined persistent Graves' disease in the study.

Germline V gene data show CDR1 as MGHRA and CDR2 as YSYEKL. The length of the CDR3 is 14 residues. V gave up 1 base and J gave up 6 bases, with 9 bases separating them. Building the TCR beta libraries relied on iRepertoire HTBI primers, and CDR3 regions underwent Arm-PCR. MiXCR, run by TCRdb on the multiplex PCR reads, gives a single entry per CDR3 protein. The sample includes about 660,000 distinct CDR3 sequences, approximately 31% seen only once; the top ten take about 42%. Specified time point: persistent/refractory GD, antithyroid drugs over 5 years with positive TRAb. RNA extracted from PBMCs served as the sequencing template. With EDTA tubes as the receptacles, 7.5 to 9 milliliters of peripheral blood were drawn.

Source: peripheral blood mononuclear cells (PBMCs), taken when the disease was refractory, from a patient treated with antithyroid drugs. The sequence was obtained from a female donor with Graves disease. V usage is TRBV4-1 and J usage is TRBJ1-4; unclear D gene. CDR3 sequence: CASSQGSLDEKLFF. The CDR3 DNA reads TGCGCCAGCAGCCAAGGGTCTTTGGATGAAAAACTGTTTTTT.